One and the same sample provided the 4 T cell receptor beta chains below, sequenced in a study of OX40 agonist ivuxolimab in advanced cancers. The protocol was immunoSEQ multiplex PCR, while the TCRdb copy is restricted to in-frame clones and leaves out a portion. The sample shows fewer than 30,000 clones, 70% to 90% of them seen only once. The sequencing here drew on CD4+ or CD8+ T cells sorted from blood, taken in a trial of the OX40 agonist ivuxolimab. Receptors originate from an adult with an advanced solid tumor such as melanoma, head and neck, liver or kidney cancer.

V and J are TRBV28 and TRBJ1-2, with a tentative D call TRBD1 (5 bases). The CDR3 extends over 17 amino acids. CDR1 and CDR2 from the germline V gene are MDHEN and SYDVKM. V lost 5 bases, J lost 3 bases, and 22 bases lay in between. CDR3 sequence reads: CASSTRDQAAPDYGYTF. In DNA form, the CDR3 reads TGTGCCAGCAGTACCCGGGACCAGGCTGCACCAGACTATGGCTACACCTTC.

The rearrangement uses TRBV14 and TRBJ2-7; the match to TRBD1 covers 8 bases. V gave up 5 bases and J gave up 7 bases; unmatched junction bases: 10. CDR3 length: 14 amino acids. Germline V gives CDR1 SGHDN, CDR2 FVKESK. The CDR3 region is CASSSRSRGREQYF. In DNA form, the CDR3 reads TGTGCCAGCAGCTCGCGCAGCAGGGGGCGTGAGCAGTACTTC.

Here the CDR3 reads CASRRDYSGNTIYF. Here the CDR3 DNA reads TGTGCCAGCAGGAGAGATTACTCTGGAAACACCATATATTTT. This rearrangement joins TRBV27 to TRBJ1-3; no reliable D call. CDR1 and CDR2 (germline): MNHEY, SMNVEV (reference sequence). With 6 bases removed from V and 0 bases from J, the gap between germline ends came to 9 bases. This CDR3 has 14 amino acids.

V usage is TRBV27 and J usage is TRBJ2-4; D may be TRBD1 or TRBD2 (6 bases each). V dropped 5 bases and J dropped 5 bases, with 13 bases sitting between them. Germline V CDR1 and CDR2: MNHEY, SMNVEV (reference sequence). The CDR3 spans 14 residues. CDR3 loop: CASSPQGGQNIQYF. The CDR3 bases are TGTGCCAGCAGTCCACAGGGAGGCCAAAACATTCAGTACTTC.